These 8 T cell receptor beta chains originate from one sample sequenced in a study of cytotoxic CD8 clonotypes in ibrutinib-treated CLL. Sequencing was performed with immunoSEQ multiplex PCR; in TCRdb, only in-frame clones are kept and a portion is missing. The sample consists of 300,000 to 350,000 clones, around four fifths of them appearing once. Specimen: PBMCs, collected before ibrutinib treatment. The origin of the receptors is a human donor with chronic lymphocytic leukemia.

This chain joins TRBV7-9 and TRBJ2-1, with 7 bases identical to TRBD1. CDR1 is SEHNR, CDR2 FQNEAQ, per germline (reference sequence). V dropped 5 bases and J dropped 8; count of bases not matched to a gene: 12. The CDR3 consists of 15 residues. CDR3 nucleotides: TGTGCCAGCAGCCTAGGTGTAGGGGGCGCGGATGAGCAGTTCTTC. Protein: CASSLGVGGADEQFF. The entire variable domain, with the rest obtained from reference TRBV7-9 and TRBJ2-1, is as follows: DTGVSQNPRHKITKRGQNVTFRCDPISEHNRLYWYRQTLGQGPEFLTYFQNEAQLEKSRLLSDRFSAERPKGSFSTLEIQRTEQGDSAMYLCASSLGVGGADEQFFGPGTRLTVL.

The V call is TRBV4-2, the J call TRBJ2-5; D gene ambiguous. Trimming pared 1 base from V and 2 bases from J, leaving 5 bases between. CDR1 and CDR2 (germline): LGHNA, YNFKEQ. CDR3 length: 13 amino acids. CDR3 bases: TGTGCCAGCAGCCAAGCGAAGCAAGAGACCCAGTACTTC. Protein sequence: CASSQAKQETQYF.

The J gene is TRBJ2-3, the V gene TRBV11-2, with D perhaps being TRBD1 or TRBD2 (5 bases each). CDR1 SGHAT and CDR2 FQNNGV come from the germline V gene. The CDR3 loop spans 14 amino acids. V lost 5 bases to trimming and J lost 3 bases, with 12 bases between them. The CDR3 region has the DNA TGTGCCAGCAGCCGGGGCGGACGGACAGATACGCAGTATTTT. Protein: CASSRGGRTDTQYF.

This clone was observed a handful of times. The chain has TRBV7-9 and TRBJ2-1, with 14 bases aligning to TRBD2. V lost 10 bases to trimming and J lost 9 bases; unmatched junction nucleotides: 17. The germline gives CDR1 SEHNR, CDR2 FQNEAQ (reference sequence). CDR3 length equals 17 residues. The CDR3 nucleotides read TGTGCCACCCCGACTGCCGGGACTAGCGGGAGATTGGGTGAGCAGTTCTTC. It yields the protein CATPTAGTSGRLGEQFF.

The genes are TRBV27 and TRBJ1-2, with a tentative D call TRBD1 (5 bases). The CDR3 runs 13 residues. Germline V gene data show CDR1 as MNHEY and CDR2 as SMNVEV (reference sequence). V shed 2 bases and J shed 4 bases, with 8 bases lying between them. The CDR3, as DNA: TGTGCCAGCAGTTTAACCGGGACCTATGGCTACACCTTC. This sequence encodes CASSLTGTYGYTF.

This clone was seen a single time. This sequence joins TRBV7-9 and TRBJ2-5, with D possibly matching TRBD1 (6 bases). Per germline, CDR1 SEHNR and CDR2 FQNEAQ (reference sequence). Trimming stripped 5 bases from V and 5 bases from J, with 12 bases between. The CDR3 consists of 13 residues. The CDR3: CASSLERGETQYF. CDR3 DNA sequence: TGTGCCAGCAGCCTGGAGAGGGGGGAGACCCAGTACTTC.

The V call is TRBV19, the J call TRBJ2-5; 7 bases agree with TRBD2. CDR1 is LNHDA and CDR2 is SQIVND in the germline V gene (reference sequence). V dropped 7 bases and J dropped 1; count of bases not matched to a gene: 6. This CDR3 has 14 amino acids. The DNA of the CDR3 is TGTGCCAGTACAAAGACTAGCTTCCAAGAGACCCAGTACTTC. This sequence encodes CASTKTSFQETQYF.

This chain connects TRBV9 to TRBJ2-1; 9 positions agree with TRBD2. V dropped 0 bases and J dropped 4; count of bases not matched to a gene: 2. The CDR3 loop spans 15 amino acids. Germline CDR1 is SGDLS and CDR2 is YYNGEE. CDR3 loop: CASSVGLAEYNEQFF. The CDR3 nucleotides read TGTGCCAGCAGCGTAGGACTAGCGGAATACAATGAGCAGTTCTTC.